These T cell receptor beta chains were read from a single sample in a study of CD8 T cells in Susac syndrome. TCRdb fed the immunoSEQ multiplex PCR reads into MiXCR, producing one record per CDR3 protein. The sample lists about 120,000 distinct CDR3 sequences; roughly 93% were seen once. Sequencing was carried out using CD4+ T cells from PBMCs. These TCRs come from a human donor with multiple sclerosis. CDR3s include the opening cysteine and the closing phenylalanine or tryptophan. A D gene is named only where the DNA matches it firmly. Some rows have no size entry. The others give once, few or many, or a class for an expanded clone.

CDR3 DNA: TGTGCCAGCAGTTACCTATTGAACACTGAAGCTTTCTTT; CDR3 protein: CASSYLLNTEAFF; clone size: NA; CDR3 length: 13; D gene: NA; V gene: TRBV6-2/TRBV6-3; J gene: TRBJ1-1
CDR3 DNA: TGTGCCAGTTCCTGGGGCAGGGGAATCTACGAGCAGTACTTC; CDR3 protein: CASSWGRGIYEQYF; clone size: NA; CDR3 length: 14; D gene: NA; V gene: TRBV19; J gene: TRBJ2-7
CDR3 DNA: TGTGCCAGCAGTAGCACAGGGGTTGGCACTGAAGCTTTCTTT; CDR3 protein: CASSSTGVGTEAFF; clone size: NA; CDR3 length: 14; D gene: TRBD1; V gene: TRBV6-5; J gene: TRBJ1-1
CDR3 DNA: TGCAGTGCTATGACCTTTGCGAACACCGGGGAGCTGTTTTTT; CDR3 protein: CSAMTFANTGELFF; clone size: NA; CDR3 length: 14; D gene: NA; V gene: TRBV20-1; J gene: TRBJ2-2
CDR3 DNA: TGTGCCAGCAGCCGAGGAGCAGGACCCAATCAGCCCCAGCATTTT; CDR3 protein: CASSRGAGPNQPQHF; clone size: NA; CDR3 length: 15; D gene: NA; V gene: TRBV7-2; J gene: TRBJ1-5
CDR3 DNA: TGTGCCTGGAGGTTGTCCTATGGCGGGGAGCTGTTTTTT; CDR3 protein: CAWRLSYGGELFF; clone size: NA; CDR3 length: 13; D gene: NA; V gene: TRBV30; J gene: TRBJ2-2
CDR3 DNA: TGTGCCAGCACCCTCCTACGAGGCACAGTGAAGTATTTT; CDR3 protein: CASTLLRGTVKYF; clone size: NA; CDR3 length: 13; D gene: NA; V gene: TRBV12-3/TRBV12-4; J gene: TRBJ2-3
CDR3 DNA: TGCAGTGCTTTCCCAGGGGGACTGTTCACAGATACGCAGTATTTT; CDR3 protein: CSAFPGGLFTDTQYF; clone size: NA; CDR3 length: 15; D gene: NA; V gene: TRBV20-1; J gene: TRBJ2-3
CDR3 DNA: TGTGCCACCAGTGATTCCTCCCTTGGGGAGCCCCAGCATTTT; CDR3 protein: CATSDSSLGEPQHF; clone size: NA; CDR3 length: 14; D gene: NA; V gene: TRBV24-1; J gene: TRBJ1-5
CDR3 DNA: TGTGCCAGCAGTTTAGAATGGGCCACTGAAGCTTTCTTT; CDR3 protein: CASSLEWATEAFF; clone size: NA; CDR3 length: 13; D gene: NA; V gene: TRBV12-3/TRBV12-4; J gene: TRBJ1-1
CDR3 DNA: TGCAGTGCTGGGCCCCCGGGGCTATGGACTGAAGCTTTCTTT; CDR3 protein: CSAGPPGLWTEAFF; clone size: NA; CDR3 length: 14; D gene: NA; V gene: TRBV20-1; J gene: TRBJ1-1
CDR3 DNA: TGTGCCAGCAGCTCAGGACAGGTGGGGAATGAGCAGTTCTTC; CDR3 protein: CASSSGQVGNEQFF; clone size: NA; CDR3 length: 14; D gene: TRBD1; V gene: TRBV7-3; J gene: TRBJ2-1
CDR3 DNA: TGTGCCAGCAGCAAACAGGGGTTGGGCTATGGCTACACCTTC; CDR3 protein: CASSKQGLGYGYTF; clone size: NA; CDR3 length: 14; D gene: TRBD1; V gene: TRBV5-6; J gene: TRBJ1-2
CDR3 DNA: TGTGCCAGCAGCCCCTTCCACCCAGGGCCCGGCCTAGCGGGCCTCCAAGAGACCCAGTACTTC; CDR3 protein: CASSPFHPGPGLAGLQETQYF; clone size: NA; CDR3 length: 21; D gene: TRBD2; V gene: TRBV11-1; J gene: TRBJ2-5
CDR3 DNA: TGCAGCGTTGGCTACAGGAACACTGAAGCTTTCTTT; CDR3 protein: CSVGYRNTEAFF; clone size: NA; CDR3 length: 12; D gene: NA; V gene: TRBV29-1; J gene: TRBJ1-1
CDR3 DNA: TGTGCCAGCAGCTTTGGACGGGACAGCTCTATGGCGGGCTACACCTTC; CDR3 protein: CASSFGRDSSMAGYTF; clone size: NA; CDR3 length: 16; D gene: TRBD1; V gene: TRBV11-3; J gene: TRBJ1-2
CDR3 DNA: TGTGCCAGCAGTCCCGCGGGGACGGGCGAGCAGTACTTC; CDR3 protein: CASSPAGTGEQYF; clone size: NA; CDR3 length: 13; D gene: NA; V gene: TRBV12-3/TRBV12-4; J gene: TRBJ2-7
CDR3 DNA: TGTGCCAGCAGCCCTCTTGGGGCAGGGGGAGGCTACACCTTC; CDR3 protein: CASSPLGAGGGYTF; clone size: NA; CDR3 length: 14; D gene: TRBD1; V gene: TRBV27; J gene: TRBJ1-2
CDR3 DNA: TGCGCCAGCAGCTTGGGACACGGGGGGCAATACAATGAGCAGTTCTTC; CDR3 protein: CASSLGHGGQYNEQFF; clone size: NA; CDR3 length: 16; D gene: NA; V gene: TRBV5-1; J gene: TRBJ2-1
CDR3 DNA: TGTGCCAGCAGCCAGAGACAGGACTCCCCGCAGTTCTTC; CDR3 protein: CASSQRQDSPQFF; clone size: once; CDR3 length: 13; D gene: NA; V gene: TRBV7-2; J gene: TRBJ2-1
CDR3 DNA: TGTGCCAGCAGTGGAGGCTACACTGAAGCTTTCTTT; CDR3 protein: CASSGGYTEAFF; clone size: NA; CDR3 length: 12; D gene: NA; V gene: TRBV25-1; J gene: TRBJ1-1
CDR3 DNA: TGTGCCTGGACCCGGGGGCCTAGCGGGGTCCACGAGCAGTACTTC; CDR3 protein: CAWTRGPSGVHEQYF; clone size: NA; CDR3 length: 15; D gene: TRBD2; V gene: TRBV30; J gene: TRBJ2-7
CDR3 DNA: TGCAGTGCCCCCCGCCAGGGACTGACGAACACTGAAGCTTTCTTT; CDR3 protein: CSAPRQGLTNTEAFF; clone size: NA; CDR3 length: 15; D gene: NA; V gene: TRBV20-1; J gene: TRBJ1-1
CDR3 DNA: TGTGCCACCAGTGCAACAGGGGCTTGGGGGGAGCTGTTTTTT; CDR3 protein: CATSATGAWGELFF; clone size: NA; CDR3 length: 14; D gene: TRBD1; V gene: TRBV24-1; J gene: TRBJ2-2
CDR3 DNA: TGCAGCGTTGAAGCGGGACAGGCCCAAGAGACCCAGTACTTC; CDR3 protein: CSVEAGQAQETQYF; clone size: NA; CDR3 length: 14; D gene: TRBD1; V gene: TRBV29-1; J gene: TRBJ2-5
CDR3 DNA: TGCAGCGTTGACGGCGGGGCCAACACCGGGGAGCTGTTTTTT; CDR3 protein: CSVDGGANTGELFF; clone size: NA; CDR3 length: 14; D gene: NA; V gene: TRBV29-1; J gene: TRBJ2-2
CDR3 DNA: TGTGCCAGCAGCCTTCTAGCGGGGGTCAATCAGAAAGAGACCCAGTACTTC; CDR3 protein: CASSLLAGVNQKETQYF; clone size: NA; CDR3 length: 17; D gene: TRBD2; V gene: TRBV28; J gene: TRBJ2-5
CDR3 DNA: TGTGCCAGCAGCTTCCAAGGGGGCGCGCCTTATGGCTACACCTTC; CDR3 protein: CASSFQGGAPYGYTF; clone size: NA; CDR3 length: 15; D gene: TRBD1; V gene: TRBV7-2; J gene: TRBJ1-2
CDR3 DNA: TGTGCCAGCAGACCCGAGGGAAACCCCAATTCACCCCTCCACTTT; CDR3 protein: CASRPEGNPNSPLHF; clone size: NA; CDR3 length: 15; D gene: NA; V gene: TRBV6-5; J gene: TRBJ1-6
CDR3 DNA: TGCAGTGCTCGTGAGGCCGGGAACACTGAAGCTTTCTTT; CDR3 protein: CSAREAGNTEAFF; clone size: NA; CDR3 length: 13; D gene: NA; V gene: TRBV20-1; J gene: TRBJ1-1
CDR3 DNA: TGCGCCAGCAGCCCACGGAGGGTCAAAGGCACTGAAGCTTTCTTT; CDR3 protein: CASSPRRVKGTEAFF; clone size: NA; CDR3 length: 15; D gene: NA; V gene: TRBV5-1; J gene: TRBJ1-1
CDR3 DNA: TGTGCCAGCAGCCTAAGTGGGGCAGGGTGGAATAATTCACCCCTCCACTTT; CDR3 protein: CASSLSGAGWNNSPLHF; clone size: NA; CDR3 length: 17; D gene: NA; V gene: TRBV11-2; J gene: TRBJ1-6
CDR3 DNA: TGCGCCAGCAGCTTGGATCGCGAGCGGGCCAACTTC; CDR3 protein: CASSLDRERANF; clone size: NA; CDR3 length: 12; D gene: NA; V gene: TRBV5-1; J gene: TRBJ2-7
CDR3 DNA: TGTGCCAGCAGCGCTTATAACGAGCAGTACTTC; CDR3 protein: CASSAYNEQYF; clone size: NA; CDR3 length: 11; D gene: NA; V gene: TRBV3-1; J gene: TRBJ2-7
CDR3 DNA: TGTGCCAGCAGCGGCCCGGGACAGGGGGCGGACGAGCAGTACTTC; CDR3 protein: CASSGPGQGADEQYF; clone size: NA; CDR3 length: 15; D gene: TRBD1; V gene: TRBV28; J gene: TRBJ2-7
CDR3 DNA: TGTGCCAGCAGCGTATCCGGGACAGGGTATGGCGGGGAGCTGTTTTTT; CDR3 protein: CASSVSGTGYGGELFF; clone size: NA; CDR3 length: 16; D gene: TRBD1; V gene: TRBV9; J gene: TRBJ2-2
CDR3 DNA: TGCAGTGCCGGGCGTTTATGGGGCAGGTCCAATGAGCAGTTCTTC; CDR3 protein: CSAGRLWGRSNEQFF; clone size: NA; CDR3 length: 15; D gene: NA; V gene: TRBV20-1; J gene: TRBJ2-1
CDR3 DNA: TGTGCCAGCACCGTGGACAGTAGTAATGAAAAACTGTTTTTT; CDR3 protein: CASTVDSSNEKLFF; clone size: NA; CDR3 length: 14; D gene: NA; V gene: TRBV11-3; J gene: TRBJ1-4
CDR3 DNA: TGTGCCAGCAGTGAAGCGGCGGGACAGGGTTGGGGTAACTATGGCTACACCTTC; CDR3 protein: CASSEAAGQGWGNYGYTF; clone size: NA; CDR3 length: 18; D gene: TRBD1; V gene: TRBV2; J gene: TRBJ1-2
CDR3 DNA: TGTGCCAGCAGCTTGGGAAACGAGCAGTACTTC; CDR3 protein: CASSLGNEQYF; clone size: NA; CDR3 length: 11; D gene: NA; V gene: TRBV7-2; J gene: TRBJ2-7
CDR3 DNA: TGCAGTGCTACCTTTTCGGGACGGTTGAACACTGAAGCTTTCTTT; CDR3 protein: CSATFSGRLNTEAFF; clone size: NA; CDR3 length: 15; D gene: NA; V gene: TRBV20-1; J gene: TRBJ1-1
CDR3 DNA: TGTGCCAGCAGCGTAGACAACTATGGCTACACCTTC; CDR3 protein: CASSVDNYGYTF; clone size: NA; CDR3 length: 12; D gene: NA; V gene: TRBV9; J gene: TRBJ1-2
CDR3 DNA: TGTGCCAGCAGCTTAGGGCGAGAGACCCAGTACTTC; CDR3 protein: CASSLGRETQYF; clone size: few; CDR3 length: 12; D gene: NA; V gene: TRBV11-3; J gene: TRBJ2-5
CDR3 DNA: TGTGCCAGCAGCCAAGAAGCACGGCCTATGAACACTGAAGCTTTCTTT; CDR3 protein: CASSQEARPMNTEAFF; clone size: NA; CDR3 length: 16; D gene: NA; V gene: TRBV3-1; J gene: TRBJ1-1
CDR3 DNA: TGCAGTGCTAGATCCGGGCCCGCCGGAGATACGCAGTATTTT; CDR3 protein: CSARSGPAGDTQYF; clone size: NA; CDR3 length: 14; D gene: NA; V gene: TRBV20-1; J gene: TRBJ2-3
CDR3 DNA: TGTGCCAGCAGTTCTACCAACAGGGGCCACCAGCCCCAGCATTTT; CDR3 protein: CASSSTNRGHQPQHF; clone size: once; CDR3 length: 15; D gene: TRBD1; V gene: TRBV28; J gene: TRBJ1-5
CDR3 DNA: TGTGCCAGCAGCCAAGACGGGACAGGGGAGGATACGCAGTATTTT; CDR3 protein: CASSQDGTGEDTQYF; clone size: NA; CDR3 length: 15; D gene: TRBD1; V gene: TRBV4-2; J gene: TRBJ2-3
CDR3 DNA: TGTGCCATCAGTGACGACCCGCGATTCTACGAGCAGTACTTC; CDR3 protein: CAISDDPRFYEQYF; clone size: once; CDR3 length: 14; D gene: NA; V gene: TRBV10-3; J gene: TRBJ2-7
CDR3 DNA: TGCGCCAGCAGCTTGGACAGAAATGGCTACACCTTC; CDR3 protein: CASSLDRNGYTF; clone size: NA; CDR3 length: 12; D gene: NA; V gene: TRBV5-1; J gene: TRBJ1-2
CDR3 DNA: TGTGCCAGCAGCTTACCGGGACAGGGAGGAGGGGAGCAGTACTTC; CDR3 protein: CASSLPGQGGGEQYF; clone size: NA; CDR3 length: 15; D gene: TRBD1; V gene: TRBV5-4; J gene: TRBJ2-7
CDR3 DNA: TGCGCCAGCAGCTTGGGTGGACAGATAAATAATGAAAAACTGTTTTTT; CDR3 protein: CASSLGGQINNEKLFF; clone size: NA; CDR3 length: 16; D gene: NA; V gene: TRBV5-1; J gene: TRBJ1-4
CDR3 DNA: TGCAGTGCTAGAGATCATGGTGGGACGTGGTCACCCCTCCACTTT; CDR3 protein: CSARDHGGTWSPLHF; clone size: NA; CDR3 length: 15; D gene: NA; V gene: TRBV20-1; J gene: TRBJ1-6
CDR3 DNA: TGCAGTGCGCCCGGCGGGGCCGCTAACTATGGCTACACCTTC; CDR3 protein: CSAPGGAANYGYTF; clone size: NA; CDR3 length: 14; D gene: NA; V gene: TRBV20-1; J gene: TRBJ1-2